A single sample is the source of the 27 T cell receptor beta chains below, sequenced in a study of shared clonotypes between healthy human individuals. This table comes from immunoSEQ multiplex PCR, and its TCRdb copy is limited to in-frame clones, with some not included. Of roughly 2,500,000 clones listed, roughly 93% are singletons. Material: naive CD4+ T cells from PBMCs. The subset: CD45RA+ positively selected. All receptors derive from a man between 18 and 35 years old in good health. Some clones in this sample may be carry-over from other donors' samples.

The CDR3 sequence: CASSSGVRETQYF. DNA for the CDR3: TGTGCCAGCAGCTCCGGGGTACGAGAGACCCAGTACTTC. V is TRBV27 and J is TRBJ2-5; D possibly corresponds to TRBD2 (5 bases). Germline V gene data show CDR1 as MNHEY and CDR2 as SMNVEV (reference sequence). Trimming stripped 6 bases from V and 4 bases from J, with 12 bases between. This CDR3 is 13 amino acids long.

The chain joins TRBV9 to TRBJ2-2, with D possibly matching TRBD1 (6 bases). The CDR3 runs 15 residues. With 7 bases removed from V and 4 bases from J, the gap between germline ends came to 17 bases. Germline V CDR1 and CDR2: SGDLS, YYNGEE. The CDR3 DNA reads TGTGCCAGCGCCCCCTTCGGGACACCCACCGGGGAGCTGTTTTTT. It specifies CASAPFGTPTGELFF.

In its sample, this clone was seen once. For the CDR3, the DNA is TGTGCCACCAGCAGAGTTTTGGACAGGGACGAAAAACTGTTTTTT. This gives the protein CATSRVLDRDEKLFF. This rearrangement joins TRBV15 to TRBJ1-4, with 8 bases identical to TRBD1. Germline V gene sequence: CDR1 LNHNV, CDR2 YYDKDF (reference sequence). Germline trimming cut 1 base from V and 8 bases from J; bases unmatched to any gene: 6. This CDR3 has 15 amino acids.

As DNA, the CDR3 is TGTGCCAGCAGTTACGGGGGGCAAGGGGAGACCCAGTACTTC. This translates into CASSYGGQGETQYF. This chain uses TRBV6-5 with TRBJ2-5; D may match TRBD1 or TRBD2 (6 bases each). With 2 bases removed from V and 5 bases from J, the gap between germline ends came to 12 bases. This CDR3 is 14 amino acids long. Germline V lookup: CDR1 MNHEY, CDR2 SVGAGI.

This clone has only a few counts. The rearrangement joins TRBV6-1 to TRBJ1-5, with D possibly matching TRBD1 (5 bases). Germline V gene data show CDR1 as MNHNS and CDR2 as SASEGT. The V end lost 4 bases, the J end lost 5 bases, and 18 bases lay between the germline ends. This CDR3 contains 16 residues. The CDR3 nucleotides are TGTGCCAGCAGTGTTCTATCCGGGGCTGCTGATCAGCCCCAGCATTTT. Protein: CASSVLSGAADQPQHF.

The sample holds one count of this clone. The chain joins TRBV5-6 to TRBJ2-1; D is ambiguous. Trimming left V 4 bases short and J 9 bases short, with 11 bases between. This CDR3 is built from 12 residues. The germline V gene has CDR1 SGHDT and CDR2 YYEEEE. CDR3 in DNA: TGTGCCAGCAGCCCCAACCCGGGTGAGCAGTTCTTC. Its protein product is CASSPNPGEQFF.

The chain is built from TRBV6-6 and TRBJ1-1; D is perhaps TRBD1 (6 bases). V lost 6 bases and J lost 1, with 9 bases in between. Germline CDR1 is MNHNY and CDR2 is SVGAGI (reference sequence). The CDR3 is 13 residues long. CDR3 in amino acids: CASSRDKNTEAFF. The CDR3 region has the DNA TGTGCCAGCAGCCGGGACAAGAACACTGAAGCTTTCTTT.

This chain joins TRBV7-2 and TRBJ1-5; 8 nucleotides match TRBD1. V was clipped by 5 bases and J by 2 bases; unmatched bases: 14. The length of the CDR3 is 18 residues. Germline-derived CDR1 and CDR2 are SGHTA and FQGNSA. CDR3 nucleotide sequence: TGTGCCAGCAGCCCGAGCTGGGACAGGCGGCGAGGCAATCAGCCCCAGCATTTT. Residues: CASSPSWDRRRGNQPQHF.

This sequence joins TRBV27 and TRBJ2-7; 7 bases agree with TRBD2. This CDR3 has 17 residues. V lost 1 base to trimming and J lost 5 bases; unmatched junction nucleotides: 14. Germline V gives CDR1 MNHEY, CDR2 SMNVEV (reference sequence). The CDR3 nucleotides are TGTGCCAGCAGTTTATTTGGGGGGGAGGGGCCGGGCAACGAGCAGTACTTC. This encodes CASSLFGGEGPGNEQYF.

This chain's CDR3 is CASSPGEGRHYGYTF. CDR3 in DNA: TGCGCCAGCAGCCCCGGGGAGGGTCGACACTATGGCTACACCTTC. V usage is TRBV5-1 and J usage is TRBJ1-2; D ambiguous. Per germline, CDR1 SGHRS and CDR2 YFSETQ. Trimming pared 4 bases from V and 3 bases from J, leaving 16 bases between. The CDR3 sequence is 15 residues long.

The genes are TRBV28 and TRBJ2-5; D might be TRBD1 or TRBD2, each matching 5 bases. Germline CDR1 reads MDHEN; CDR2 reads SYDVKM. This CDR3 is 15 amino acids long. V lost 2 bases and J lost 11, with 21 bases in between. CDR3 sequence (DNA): TGTGCCAGCAGTTTAAGGTGGGACGGAAACGGAGAGCAGTACTTC. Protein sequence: CASSLRWDGNGEQYF.

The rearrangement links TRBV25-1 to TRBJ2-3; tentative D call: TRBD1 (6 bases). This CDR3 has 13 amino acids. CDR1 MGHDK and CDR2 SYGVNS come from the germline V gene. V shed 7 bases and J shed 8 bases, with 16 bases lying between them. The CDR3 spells CASKRGTAGTQYF. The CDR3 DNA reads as TGTGCCAGCAAAAGGGGGACCGCGGGTACGCAGTATTTT.

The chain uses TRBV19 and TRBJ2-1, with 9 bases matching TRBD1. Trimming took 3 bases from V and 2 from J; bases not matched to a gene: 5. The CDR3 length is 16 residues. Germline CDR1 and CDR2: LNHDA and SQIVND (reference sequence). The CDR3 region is CASSIFGTGPYNEQFF. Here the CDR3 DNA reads TGTGCCAGTAGTATCTTCGGGACAGGGCCCTACAATGAGCAGTTCTTC.

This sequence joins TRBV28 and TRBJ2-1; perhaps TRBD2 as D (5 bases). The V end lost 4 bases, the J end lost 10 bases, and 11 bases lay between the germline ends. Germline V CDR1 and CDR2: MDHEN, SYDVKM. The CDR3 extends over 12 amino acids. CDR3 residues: CASSSGLGEQFF. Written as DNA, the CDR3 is TGTGCCAGCAGTTCCGGACTGGGAGAGCAGTTCTTC.

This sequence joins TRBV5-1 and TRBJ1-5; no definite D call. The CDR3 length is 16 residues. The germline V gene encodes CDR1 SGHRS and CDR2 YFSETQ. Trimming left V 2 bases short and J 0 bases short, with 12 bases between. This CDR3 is CASSFRPVDSNQPQHF. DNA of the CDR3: TGCGCCAGCAGCTTTCGACCGGTAGATAGCAATCAGCCCCAGCATTTT.

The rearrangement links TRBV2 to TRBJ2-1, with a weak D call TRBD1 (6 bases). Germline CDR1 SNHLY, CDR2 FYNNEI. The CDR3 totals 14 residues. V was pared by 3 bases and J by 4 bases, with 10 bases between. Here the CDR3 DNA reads TGTGCCAGCAGTGACAGGGGCGGATACAATGAGCAGTTCTTC. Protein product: CASSDRGGYNEQFF.

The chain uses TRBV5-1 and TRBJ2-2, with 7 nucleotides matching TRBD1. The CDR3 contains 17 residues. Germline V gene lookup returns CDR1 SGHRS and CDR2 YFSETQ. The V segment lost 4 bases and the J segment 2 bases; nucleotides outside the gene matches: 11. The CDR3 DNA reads TGCGCCAGCAGCACTCAACCGGGACAGCAAAACACCGGGGAGCTGTTTTTT. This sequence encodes CASSTQPGQQNTGELFF.

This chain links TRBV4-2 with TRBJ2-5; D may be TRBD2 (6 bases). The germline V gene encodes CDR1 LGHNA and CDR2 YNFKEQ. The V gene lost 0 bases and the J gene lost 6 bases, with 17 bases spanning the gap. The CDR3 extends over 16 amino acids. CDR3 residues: CASSQDGGAPGKTQYF. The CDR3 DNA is TGTGCCAGCAGCCAAGACGGGGGAGCCCCGGGTAAGACCCAGTACTTC.

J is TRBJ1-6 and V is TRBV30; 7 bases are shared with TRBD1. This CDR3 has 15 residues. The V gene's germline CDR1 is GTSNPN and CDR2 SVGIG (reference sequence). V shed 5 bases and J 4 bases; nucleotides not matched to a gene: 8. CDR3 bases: TGTGCCTGGGTTAATCACAGGGGTTATAATTCACCCCTCCACTTT. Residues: CAWVNHRGYNSPLHF.

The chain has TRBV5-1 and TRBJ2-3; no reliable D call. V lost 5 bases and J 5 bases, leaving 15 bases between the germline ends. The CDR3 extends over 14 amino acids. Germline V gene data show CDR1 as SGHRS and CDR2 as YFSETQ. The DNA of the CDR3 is TGCGCCAGCAGAAGACCAAGTGGGGAAGATACGCAGTATTTT. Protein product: CASRRPSGEDTQYF. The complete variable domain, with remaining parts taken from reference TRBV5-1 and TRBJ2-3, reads KAGVTQTPRYLIKTRGQQVTLSCSPISGHRSVSWYQQTPGQGLQFLFEYFSETQRNKGNFPGRFSGRQFSNSRSEMNVSTLELGDSALYLCASRRPSGEDTQYFGPGTRLTVL.

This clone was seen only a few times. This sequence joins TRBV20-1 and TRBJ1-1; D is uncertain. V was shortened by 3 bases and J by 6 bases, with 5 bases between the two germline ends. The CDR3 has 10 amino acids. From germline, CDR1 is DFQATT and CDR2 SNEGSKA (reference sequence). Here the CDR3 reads CSASFPEAFF. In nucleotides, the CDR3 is TGCAGTGCTAGTTTCCCTGAAGCTTTCTTT.

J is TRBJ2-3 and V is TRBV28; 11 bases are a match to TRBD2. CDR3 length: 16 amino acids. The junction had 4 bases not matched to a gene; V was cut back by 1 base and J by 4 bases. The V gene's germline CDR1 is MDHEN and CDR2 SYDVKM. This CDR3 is CASSLFLAGGPDTQYF. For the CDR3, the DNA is TGTGCCAGCAGTTTATTTTTAGCGGGAGGGCCAGATACGCAGTATTTT.

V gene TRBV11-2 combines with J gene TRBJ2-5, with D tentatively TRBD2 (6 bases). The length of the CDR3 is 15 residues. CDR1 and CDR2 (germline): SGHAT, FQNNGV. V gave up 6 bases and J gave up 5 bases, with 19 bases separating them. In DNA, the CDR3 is TGTGCCAGCAGTCGCTTCCTCCGGGAGAGGGAGACCCAGTACTTC. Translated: CASSRFLRERETQYF.

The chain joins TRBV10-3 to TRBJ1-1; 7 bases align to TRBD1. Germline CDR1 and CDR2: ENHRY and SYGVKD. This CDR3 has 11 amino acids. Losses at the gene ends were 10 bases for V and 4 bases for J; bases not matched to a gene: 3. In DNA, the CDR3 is TGTGCCAATTCAGGGGGCACTGAAGCTTTCTTT. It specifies CANSGGTEAFF.

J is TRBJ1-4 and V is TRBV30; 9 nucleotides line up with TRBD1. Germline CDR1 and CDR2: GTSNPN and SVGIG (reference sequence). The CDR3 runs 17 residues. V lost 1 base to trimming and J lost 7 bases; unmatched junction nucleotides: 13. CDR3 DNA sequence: TGTGCCTGGAGTGCGATGGACAGGGGCGCAGTCGGTGAAAAACTGTTTTTT. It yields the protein CAWSAMDRGAVGEKLFF.

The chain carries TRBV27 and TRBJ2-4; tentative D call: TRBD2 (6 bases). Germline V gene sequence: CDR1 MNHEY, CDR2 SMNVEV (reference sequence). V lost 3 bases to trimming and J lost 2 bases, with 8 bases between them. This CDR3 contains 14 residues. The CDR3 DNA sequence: TGTGCCAGCAGTTTTCTAGCGTCCAAAAACATTCAGTACTTC. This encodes CASSFLASKNIQYF.

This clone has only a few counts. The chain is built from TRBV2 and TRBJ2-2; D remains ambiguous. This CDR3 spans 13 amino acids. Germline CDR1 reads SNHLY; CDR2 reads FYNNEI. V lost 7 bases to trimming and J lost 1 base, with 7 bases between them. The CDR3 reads CASMGRNTGELFF. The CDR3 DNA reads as TGTGCCAGCATGGGTAGGAACACCGGGGAGCTGTTTTTT.